Listed here are 30 T cell receptor beta chains from one sample, sequenced in a study of monozygotic twins with inflammatory bowel disease. TCRdb reprocessed the 5' RACE reads, keeping one entry per CDR3 protein, no DNA. The sample is made up of around 410,000 distinct CDR3 sequences, and the top ten hold approximately 2.3% of it. Material for sequencing was blood. These receptors all come from a human donor with ulcerative colitis or Crohn's disease, or a healthy co-twin of an affected twin (not recorded which).

The chain joins TRBV7-2 to TRBJ2-3; TCRdb returns TRBD2, unconfirmable since there is no DNA. Germline V gene sequence: CDR1 SGHTA, CDR2 FQGNSA. This CDR3 spans 15 amino acids. The CDR3 loop is CASSSGGPGTDTQYF. Using reference TRBV7-2 and TRBJ2-3 for the parts outside the CDR3, the full variable domain is GAGVSQSPSNKVTEKGKDVELRCDPISGHTALYWYRQSLGQGLEFLIYFQGNSAPDKSGLPSDRFSAERTGGSVSTLTIQRTQQEDSAVYLCASSSGGPGTDTQYFGPGTRLTVL.

This chain joins TRBV2 and TRBJ2-3; TCRdb reports TRBD2, a call that lacks DNA to check it against. This CDR3 comprises 15 residues. Germline CDR1 SNHLY, CDR2 FYNNEI. CDR3 sequence reads: CASSLQGREGDTQYF.

The chain employs TRBV25-1 and TRBJ2-1. The CDR3 contains 14 residues. Germline V gene data show CDR1 as MGHDK and CDR2 as SYGVNS. The CDR3 region is CASSDPFINNEQFF. The complete variable domain, with remaining parts taken from reference TRBV25-1 and TRBJ2-1, reads EADIYQTPRYLVIGTGKKITLECSQTMGHDKMYWYQQDPGMELHLIHYSYGVNSTEKGDLSSESTVSRIRTEHFPLTLESARPSHTSQYLCASSDPFINNEQFFGPGTRLTVL.

The chain is built from TRBV6-1 and TRBJ2-5; the D call of TRBD2 rests on TCRdb alone, since no DNA is present to check it. Germline V gene data show CDR1 as MNHNS and CDR2 as SASEGT. This CDR3 region has 16 residues. The CDR3 loop is CASPRGGRAHQETQYF.

The CDR3 region is CASSQEIRVAGAQETQYF. The genes are TRBV3-1 and TRBJ2-5; no DNA is available, so the TRBD2 call from TCRdb remains unchecked. The CDR3 runs to 18 residues. In germline, CDR1 is LGHDT, CDR2 YNNKEL (reference sequence).

V gene TRBV20-1 combines with J gene TRBJ2-5; TCRdb's D call of TRBD2 is untestable without DNA. CDR3 length equals 16 residues. Per the germline V gene, CDR1 is DFQATT and CDR2 is SNEGSKA (reference sequence). The CDR3 loop reads CSANNIAGGYQETQYF.

The chain has TRBV7-6 and TRBJ2-2; as DNA is missing, the TRBD1 call by TCRdb cannot be tested. The CDR3 consists of 16 residues. In germline, CDR1 is SGHVS, CDR2 FNYEAQ. Here the CDR3 reads CASSLGSTGAIGELFF.

This chain uses TRBV5-6 with TRBJ2-1. Germline V lookup: CDR1 SGHDT, CDR2 YYEEEE. The CDR3 totals 13 residues. The CDR3 here is CASSLQNPNEQFF.

V usage is TRBV20-1 and J usage is TRBJ2-3; with no DNA, the TCRdb D assignment of TRBD1 cannot be verified. The CDR3 is 14 residues long. The V gene's germline CDR1 is DFQATT and CDR2 SNEGSKA (reference sequence). The CDR3 loop reads CSALRGQSTDTQYF.

The chain employs TRBV10-3 and TRBJ1-6. Germline CDR1 and CDR2: ENHRY and SYGVKD. The CDR3 contains 14 residues. This chain's CDR3 is CAISDTINNSPLHF.

This rearrangement joins TRBV11-2 to TRBJ2-1; the TCRdb call, TRBD2, lacks DNA for checking. CDR1 is SGHAT, CDR2 FQNNGV, per germline. The CDR3 is made up of 18 amino acids. Here the CDR3 reads CASSLTTLTSGAYNEQFF.

The V gene is TRBV20-1, the J gene TRBJ2-7; TCRdb gives TRBD1 as the D gene, but with no DNA this cannot be confirmed. This CDR3 region has 11 residues. CDR1 and CDR2 (germline): DFQATT, SNEGSKA (reference sequence). The CDR3 sequence is CSVWRGHEQYF.

The CDR3 reads CSVLPGQWQETQYF. J is TRBJ2-5 and V is TRBV29-1; without DNA, the TCRdb call of TRBD1 cannot be checked. The CDR3 covers 14 residues. Looked up from germline, CDR1 is SQVTM and CDR2 is ANQGSEA.

The chain's CDR3 is CASSLGKRTDTQYF. This chain links TRBV7-2 with TRBJ2-3; TCRdb names TRBD1, which stays unverified in the absence of DNA. Looked up from germline, CDR1 is SGHTA and CDR2 is FQGNSA. CDR3 length: 14 residues.

This chain links TRBV6-2 or TRBV6-3 with TRBJ2-7; the TCRdb D gene call, TRBD2, has no DNA to confirm it. The CDR3 contains 15 residues. The germline V gene has CDR1 MNHEY and CDR2 SVGEGT. The CDR3 sequence is CASTLGLARSYEQYF.

The V gene is TRBV20-1, the J gene TRBJ2-7. The CDR3 spans 13 residues. CDR1 is DFQATT, CDR2 SNEGSKA, per germline (reference sequence). The CDR3 region is CSAKTGNGYEQYF.

CDR3 sequence: CASSLGTGFNSPLHF. V usage is TRBV7-2 and J usage is TRBJ1-6; TCRdb calls TRBD1, which cannot be checked without DNA. CDR3 length equals 15 residues. The germline V gene encodes CDR1 SGHTA and CDR2 FQGNSA.

The chain uses TRBV7-2 and TRBJ2-3; TCRdb lists TRBD2, though no DNA is available to test this call. The CDR3 spans 15 residues. Germline V gene data show CDR1 as SGHTA and CDR2 as FQGNSA. The CDR3 protein is CASSYGGAAADTQYF.

This chain joins TRBV2 and TRBJ1-2; the D gene TCRdb calls, TRBD1, cannot be checked with no DNA. This CDR3 spans 13 amino acids. Germline lookup yields CDR1 SNHLY and CDR2 FYNNEI. Here the CDR3 reads CARDTPIEFGYTF.

The CDR3: CASSTGLTYGYTF. This chain uses TRBV6-5 with TRBJ1-2. The CDR3 totals 13 residues. Germline-derived CDR1 and CDR2 are MNHEY and SVGAGI.

The chain has TRBV9 and TRBJ1-1. Germline loops: CDR1 SGDLS, CDR2 YYNGEE. This CDR3 has 15 amino acids. Here the CDR3 reads CASSVQTQVGTEAFF.

The chain couples TRBV6-2 or TRBV6-3 to TRBJ1-2; TCRdb calls TRBD1, which cannot be checked without DNA. The germline gives CDR1 MNHEY, CDR2 SVGEGT. The CDR3 runs to 14 residues. CDR3 in amino acids: CASSPRQTNYGYTF.

The gene calls are TRBV24-1 and TRBJ1-2; without DNA, the TCRdb call of TRBD1 cannot be checked. Germline CDR1 is KGHDR and CDR2 is SFDVKD. CDR3 length: 16 residues. This chain's CDR3 is CATSEPGTGNGYGYTF.

The chain couples TRBV20-1 to TRBJ1-2. The V gene's germline CDR1 is DFQATT and CDR2 SNEGSKA (reference sequence). The CDR3 totals 12 residues. This CDR3 reads CSASDPGYGYTF.

CDR3 residues: CASSLGGTKVDEQFF. The chain combines TRBV2 with TRBJ2-1; the D call of TRBD1 rests on TCRdb alone, since no DNA is present to check it. CDR3 size: 15 residues. Germline V gene lookup returns CDR1 SNHLY and CDR2 FYNNEI.

The chain recombines TRBV5-1 with TRBJ2-1; TCRdb lists TRBD1, though no DNA is available to test this call. CDR1 is SGHRS and CDR2 is YFSETQ in the germline V gene. CDR3 size: 14 residues. The CDR3 region is CASSWNARGREQFF. The entire variable domain, with the rest obtained from reference TRBV5-1 and TRBJ2-1, is as follows: KAGVTQTPRYLIKTRGQQVTLSCSPISGHRSVSWYQQTPGQGLQFLFEYFSETQRNKGNFPGRFSGRQFSNSRSEMNVSTLELGDSALYLCASSWNARGREQFFGPGTRLTVL.

The chain links TRBV3-1 to TRBJ1-2; TCRdb's D gene call, TRBD1, goes unchecked for lack of DNA. The CDR3 loop spans 14 amino acids. The germline CDR1 and CDR2 sequences are LGHDT and YNNKEL (reference sequence). The chain's CDR3 is CASRFSGRGSGYTF.

This chain links TRBV2 with TRBJ2-1; TCRdb returns TRBD2, unconfirmable since there is no DNA. The CDR3 length is 14 residues. CDR1 is SNHLY and CDR2 is FYNNEI in the germline V gene. CDR3 sequence: CASLGLVDFGEQFF.

This sequence joins TRBV11-2 and TRBJ2-7; TCRdb selects TRBD2, and the lack of DNA leaves this call unchecked. CDR1 is SGHAT and CDR2 is FQNNGV in the germline V gene. There are 14 residues in the CDR3. The chain's CDR3 is CASSRPSGTYEQYF.

CDR3 sequence: CASRTAGQDYGYTF. V and J are TRBV6-1 and TRBJ1-2; TCRdb's D gene call, TRBD1, goes unchecked for lack of DNA. The CDR3 extends over 14 amino acids. CDR1 is MNHNS, CDR2 SASEGT, per germline.